What follows are 20 T cell receptor beta chains derived from one specimen sequenced in a study of PD-1 blockade in classical Hodgkin lymphoma. TCRdb's table, derived via immunoSEQ multiplex PCR, lists solely in-frame clones and lacks some. The sample lists about 86,000 clones; approximately 92% were seen once. All trial patients relapsed after autologous stem cell transplantation. This sample comprised peripheral blood mononuclear cells (PBMCs), obtained before the second cycle of nivolumab. The receptors here all came from a human donor with classical Hodgkin lymphoma.

The chain has TRBV6-5 and TRBJ2-7; 9 nucleotides match TRBD2. The CDR3 sequence is 14 residues long. Germline-derived CDR1 and CDR2 are MNHEY and SVGAGI. The J segment lost 2 bases and the V segment lost 6 bases, leaving 5 bases of the junction unmatched. The CDR3 coding sequence is TGTGCCAGCAGGGGGACTAGCCAAGCCTACGAGCAGTACTTC. This encodes CASRGTSQAYEQYF.

The rearrangement joins TRBV9 to TRBJ1-4; 7 bases are shared with TRBD1. V was pared by 4 bases and J by 8 bases, with 11 bases of the junction left unmatched. Germline CDR1 SGDLS, CDR2 YYNGEE. This CDR3 is built from 15 residues. CDR3 in amino acids: CASSPQGGVGEKLFF. The DNA for the CDR3 is TGTGCCAGCAGCCCTCAGGGGGGGGTCGGCGAAAAACTGTTTTTT.

This clone was seen a few times. The chain combines TRBV20-1 with TRBJ2-5; D uncertain. The length of the CDR3 is 11 residues. Germline values: CDR1 DFQATT, CDR2 SNEGSKA (reference sequence). Trimming cost V 0 bases and J 6 bases, with 5 bases left between them. CDR3 sequence: CSARDGKTQYF. The CDR3 region has the DNA TGCAGTGCTAGAGATGGGAAGACCCAGTACTTC.

The genes are TRBV7-2 and TRBJ2-7; 11 bases match TRBD2. CDR1 is SGHTA, CDR2 FQGNSA, per germline. V gave up 9 bases and J gave up 3 bases; unmatched junction bases: 7. This CDR3 region has 14 residues. The CDR3 DNA follows: TGTGCCAGTTCGACTAGCGGGATGGTCTACGAGCAGTACTTC. This encodes CASSTSGMVYEQYF.

In its sample, this clone was seen once. V and J are TRBV11-3 and TRBJ2-1; 8 bases align to TRBD2. Germline trimming cut 4 bases from V and 1 base from J; bases unmatched to any gene: 9. Germline values: CDR1 SGHNT, CDR2 YENEEA. The CDR3 contains 17 residues. The CDR3: CASSSPRGGGSYNEQFF. The DNA for the CDR3 is TGTGCCAGCAGCTCCCCAAGGGGCGGGGGGTCCTACAATGAGCAGTTCTTC.

This clone was counted between two and nine times. The V gene is TRBV18, the J gene TRBJ2-7; 8 nucleotides match TRBD1. The length of the CDR3 is 15 residues. CDR1 is KGHSH and CDR2 is LQKENI in the germline V gene. V dropped 6 bases and J dropped 3; count of bases not matched to a gene: 10. The DNA of the CDR3 is TGTGCCAGCTCCCCCCAGGGGGCAGTGGGCTACGAGCAGTACTTC. Its protein product is CASSPQGAVGYEQYF. The variable domain in full, completed from reference TRBV18 and TRBJ2-7, reads NAGVMQNPRHLVRRRGQEARLRCSPMKGHSHVYWYRQLPEEGLKFMVYLQKENIIDESGMPKERFSAEFPKEGPSILRIQQVVRGDSAAYFCASSPQGAVGYEQYFGPGTRLTVT.

The genes are TRBV7-6 and TRBJ2-1; TRBD2 matches 9 bases. The CDR3 length is 13 residues. In germline, CDR1 is SGHVS, CDR2 FNYEAQ. V lost 5 bases and J lost 7; bases outside the gene matches: 3. CDR3 sequence reads: CASSTLAGNEQFF. Written as DNA, the CDR3 is TGTGCCAGCAGCACACTAGCGGGTAATGAGCAGTTCTTC. Variable domain in full (rest from reference TRBV7-6 and TRBJ2-1): GAGVSQSPRYKVTKRGQDVALRCDPISGHVSLYWYRQALGQGPEFLTYFNYEAQQDKSGLPNDRFSAERPEGSISTLTIQRTEQRDSAMYRCASSTLAGNEQFFGPGTRLTVL.

The CDR3 nucleotides read TGTGCCAGCAGCTTAGGGACACCTGAGCAGTACTTC. Protein sequence: CASSLGTPEQYF. V usage is TRBV7-9 and J usage is TRBJ2-7; perhaps TRBD1 as D (5 bases). The CDR3 totals 12 residues. Germline assignment: CDR1 SEHNR and CDR2 FQNEAQ (reference sequence). The V end lost 1 base, the J end lost 7 bases, and 8 bases lay between the germline ends.

This clone turned up a few times. This chain joins TRBV27 and TRBJ2-1; D is ambiguous. CDR1 is MNHEY and CDR2 is SMNVEV in the germline V gene (reference sequence). V was shortened by 4 bases and J by 0 bases, with 4 bases between the two germline ends. The CDR3 runs to 13 residues. DNA of the CDR3: TGTGCCAGCAGTTACAGCTCCTACAATGAGCAGTTCTTC. Translated: CASSYSSYNEQFF.

The chain combines TRBV7-9 with TRBJ2-7; D is possibly TRBD1 or TRBD2 (6 bases each). Trimming stripped 6 bases from V and 3 bases from J, with 12 bases between. Germline values: CDR1 SEHNR, CDR2 FQNEAQ (reference sequence). The CDR3 totals 13 residues. CDR3 bases: TGTGCCAGCAGTGGGGGGCTTAACTACGAGCAGTACTTC. It codes for CASSGGLNYEQYF.

The V call is TRBV11-2, the J call TRBJ2-7; unclear D gene. Germline CDR1 is SGHAT and CDR2 is FQNNGV. V was cut by 2 bases and J by 4 bases, with 15 bases left in between. CDR3 length: 15 amino acids. CDR3 loop: CASSLIFRTHYEQYF. The CDR3 DNA sequence: TGTGCCAGCAGCTTAATTTTTCGTACACATTACGAGCAGTACTTC.

The chain combines TRBV7-9 with TRBJ1-1; D call uncertain. The CDR3 extends over 13 amino acids. Trimming removed 3 bases at V and 3 bases at J, with 8 bases between. Germline CDR1 is SEHNR and CDR2 is FQNEAQ (reference sequence). The CDR3 reads CASSLGSHTEAFF. The CDR3 region has the DNA TGTGCCAGCAGCTTGGGCAGCCACACTGAAGCTTTCTTT.

The chain uses TRBV6-6 and TRBJ2-5, with 7 bases aligning to TRBD2. In germline, CDR1 is MNHNY, CDR2 SVGAGI (reference sequence). The CDR3 is 14 residues long. Unmatched junction bases numbered 5, after V lost 6 bases and J lost 1 base. CDR3 loop: CASRGREPQETQYF. The CDR3 DNA reads TGTGCCAGCAGGGGGCGGGAGCCCCAAGAGACCCAGTACTTC.

The chain carries TRBV7-9 and TRBJ1-2; maybe TRBD1 (5 bases). This CDR3 region has 15 residues. With 5 bases removed from V and 3 bases from J, the gap between germline ends came to 16 bases. CDR1 is SEHNR and CDR2 is FQNEAQ in the germline V gene (reference sequence). This CDR3 reads CASSPGQGGDYGYTF. CDR3 nucleotide sequence: TGTGCCAGCAGCCCCGGGCAGGGCGGGGACTATGGCTACACCTTC.

The gene calls are TRBV2 and TRBJ2-7; D is ambiguous. In germline, CDR1 is SNHLY, CDR2 FYNNEI. Trimming removed 2 bases at V and 3 bases at J, with 8 bases between. The CDR3 extends over 13 amino acids. CDR3 DNA: TGTGCCAGCAGTGAATCTGGTTTCTACGAGCAGTACTTC. The encoded protein is CASSESGFYEQYF.

This CDR3 is CASSAGTAGTFEQYF. The CDR3 coding sequence is TGTGCCAGCAGTGCTGGGACAGCCGGGACTTTCGAGCAGTACTTC. The V call is TRBV28, the J call TRBJ2-7, with a tentative D call TRBD1 (7 bases). The CDR3 totals 15 residues. Germline V lookup: CDR1 MDHEN, CDR2 SYDVKM. V was pared by 5 bases and J by 6 bases, with 20 bases between.

The V call is TRBV5-8, the J call TRBJ2-7; the match to TRBD2 covers 7 bases. The CDR3 has 13 residues. V lost 0 bases, J lost 8 bases, and 5 bases stayed unmatched. Germline loops: CDR1 SGHTS, CDR2 YDEGEE. This CDR3 reads CASSLGGGFKQYF. In DNA form, the CDR3 reads TGTGCCAGCAGCTTGGGCGGGGGTTTCAAGCAGTACTTC.

The V call is TRBV11-2, the J call TRBJ2-5, with D possibly TRBD2 on 6 matching bases. This CDR3 spans 14 amino acids. The ends were cut back, 7 bases at V and 5 bases at J, with 17 bases in the middle. Germline CDR1 reads SGHAT; CDR2 reads FQNNGV. The CDR3 region has the DNA TGTGCCAGCAAATCGGGACTCATGATGGAGACCCAGTACTTC. Amino acids: CASKSGLMMETQYF.

The sample holds one count of this clone. An end of the junction does not agree with germline; a read error may underlie this. This chain uses TRBV9 with TRBJ1-1; D not resolved. The CDR3 extends over 13 amino acids. CDR1 SGDLS and CDR2 YYNGEE come from the germline V gene. This chain's CDR3 is CASSLQSNAEAFF. Written as DNA, the CDR3 is TGTGCCAGCAGCCTTCAGTCGAACGCTGAAGCTTTCTTT.

The chain carries TRBV6-8 and TRBJ2-3; 8 bases are a match to TRBD2. The V and J ends lost 8 bases and 2 bases, in that order; junction bases with no gene match: 18. CDR3 length equals 18 residues. The germline V gene encodes CDR1 MNHGY and CDR2 SAAAGT. The CDR3 spells CASSTGGPRVQITDTQYF. The CDR3 DNA sequence: TGTGCCAGCTCGACGGGGGGGCCGCGCGTTCAAATCACAGATACGCAGTATTTT.